This T cell receptor (beta chain) derives from a study of T cell repertoires in MIS-A myocarditis. Profiling relied on immunoSEQ multiplex PCR, and the TCRdb table lists in-frame clones only, not all of them. The sample includes 14,000 to 15,000 clones, roughly 74% seen only once; the top ten take 61%. The CDR3 is 16 residues long. Germline V gene data show CDR1 as MNHEY and CDR2 as SMNVEV (reference sequence). Trimming stripped 5 bases from V and 3 bases from J, with 20 bases between. Specimen: left ventricle heart tissue obtained at autopsy. The TCR sequence derives from a young man with fulminant myocarditis from multisystem inflammatory syndrome in adults (MIS-A) after COVID-19. The chain is built from TRBV27 and TRBJ2-7; the D gene is possibly TRBD1 (6 bases). The CDR3 protein is CASSPIQQGGGYEQYF. In DNA form, the CDR3 reads TGTGCCAGCAGTCCTATACAACAGGGTGGGGGCTACGAGCAGTACTTC.